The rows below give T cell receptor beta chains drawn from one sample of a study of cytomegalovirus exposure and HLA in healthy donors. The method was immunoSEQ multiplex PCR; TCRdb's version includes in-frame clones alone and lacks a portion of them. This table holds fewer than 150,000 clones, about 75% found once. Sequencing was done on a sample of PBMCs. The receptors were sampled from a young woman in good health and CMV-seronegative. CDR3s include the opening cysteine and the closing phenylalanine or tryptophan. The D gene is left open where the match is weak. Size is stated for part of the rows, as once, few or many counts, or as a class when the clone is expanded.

CDR3: CASSNPSGTDTQYF
DNA: TGTGCCAGCAGTAATCCTAGTGGCACAGATACGCAGTATTTT
D: -
size: -
J: TRBJ2-3
length: 14
V: TRBV11-1

CDR3: CASSFLGTVAEAFF
DNA: TGTGCCAGCAGTTTCTTAGGGACAGTGGCTGAAGCTTTCTTT
D: TRBD1
size: -
J: TRBJ1-1
length: 14
V: TRBV28

CDR3: CASSFAVSWEAFF
DNA: TGTGCCAGCAGTTTCGCGGTTTCTTGGGAAGCTTTCTTT
D: -
size: -
J: TRBJ1-1
length: 13
V: TRBV28

CDR3: CASSPMGGVVGTEAFF
DNA: TGTGCCAGCAGCCCCATGGGGGGAGTGGTGGGCACTGAAGCTTTCTTT
D: -
size: -
J: TRBJ1-1
length: 16
V: TRBV7-9

CDR3: CASRQVSYEQYF
DNA: TGTGCCAGCAGACAAGTGTCCTACGAGCAGTACTTC
D: -
size: once
J: TRBJ2-7
length: 12
V: TRBV5-6

CDR3: CASSLFSGKVTTIYF
DNA: TGTGCCAGCAGTTTATTCTCGGGGAAAGTAACCACCATATATTTT
D: -
size: once
J: TRBJ1-3
length: 15
V: TRBV28

CDR3: CASSVGRDWNQETQYF
DNA: TGTGCCAGCAGCGTAGGACGGGACTGGAACCAAGAGACCCAGTACTTC
D: -
size: -
J: TRBJ2-5
length: 16
V: TRBV9

CDR3: CASSPYGKSSTGELFF
DNA: TGTGCCAGTAGTCCGTACGGGAAAAGCAGCACCGGGGAGCTGTTTTTT
D: -
size: -
J: TRBJ2-2
length: 16
V: TRBV19

CDR3: CASSLDRPLNTGELFF
DNA: TGTGCCAGCAGCTTGGACAGGCCCCTTAACACCGGGGAGCTGTTTTTT
D: -
size: -
J: TRBJ2-2
length: 16
V: TRBV5-6

CDR3: CASSLLAESTDTQYF
DNA: TGCGCCAGCAGCTTGCTCGCGGAGAGCACAGATACGCAGTATTTT
D: -
size: -
J: TRBJ2-3
length: 15
V: TRBV5-1

CDR3: CAWSAPGSAQHF
DNA: TGTGCCTGGAGTGCCCCAGGGTCGGCCCAGCATTTT
D: -
size: -
J: TRBJ1-5
length: 12
V: TRBV30

CDR3: CASTLSQGPQETQYF
DNA: TGTGCCAGCACCCTCTCCCAGGGCCCCCAAGAGACCCAGTACTTC
D: -
size: -
J: TRBJ2-5
length: 15
V: TRBV28

CDR3: CASRGTSGGPDNEQFF
DNA: TGTGCCAGTAGGGGGACTAGCGGGGGGCCGGACAATGAGCAGTTCTTC
D: TRBD2
size: -
J: TRBJ2-1
length: 16
V: TRBV19

CDR3: CASRMDSSSYEQYF
DNA: TGTGCCAGCAGAATGGACAGTTCCTCCTACGAGCAGTACTTC
D: -
size: once
J: TRBJ2-7
length: 14
V: TRBV2

CDR3: CASSRPTRPPAEGYTF
DNA: TGTGCCAGCAGCCGACCGACCCGGCCACCCGCGGAGGGCTACACCTTC
D: -
size: -
J: TRBJ1-2
length: 16
V: TRBV6-6

CDR3: CASRTGESYNSPLHF
DNA: TGTGCCAGCAGGACAGGGGAGTCCTATAATTCACCCCTCCACTTT
D: TRBD1
size: -
J: TRBJ1-6
length: 15
V: TRBV27

CDR3: CASSAGFATRNEQFF
DNA: TGTGCCAGCAGTGCAGGGTTTGCGACACGGAATGAGCAGTTCTTC
D: -
size: -
J: TRBJ2-1
length: 15
V: TRBV28

CDR3: CASSLVADPSYEQYF
DNA: TGTGCCAGCAGCTTAGTAGCGGATCCGTCCTACGAGCAGTACTTC
D: -
size: -
J: TRBJ2-7
length: 15
V: TRBV11-2

CDR3: CASSVGGNYGYTF
DNA: TGCGCCAGCAGCGTCGGGGGGAACTATGGCTACACCTTC
D: -
size: -
J: TRBJ1-2
length: 13
V: TRBV5-1

CDR3: CASSPSRQRQETQYF
DNA: TGTGCCAGCAGCCCCAGCAGACAGAGACAAGAGACCCAGTACTTC
D: -
size: -
J: TRBJ2-5
length: 15
V: TRBV6-5

CDR3: CSVDPGTGYQETQYF
DNA: TGCAGCGTTGACCCCGGGACAGGGTACCAAGAGACCCAGTACTTC
D: TRBD1
size: -
J: TRBJ2-5
length: 15
V: TRBV29-1

CDR3: CASSFQAGGTEAFF
DNA: TGTGCCAGCAGTTTCCAGGCAGGGGGGACTGAAGCTTTCTTT
D: TRBD1
size: few
J: TRBJ1-1
length: 14
V: TRBV27

CDR3: CASSLDPSGGGDTQYF
DNA: TGTGCCAGCAGCTTAGATCCCAGCGGGGGGGGAGATACGCAGTATTTT
D: TRBD2
size: -
J: TRBJ2-3
length: 16
V: TRBV11-2

CDR3: CACLQWTTGADTQYF
DNA: TGTGCCTGCCTACAGTGGACCACAGGCGCAGATACGCAGTATTTT
D: -
size: -
J: TRBJ2-3
length: 15
V: TRBV30

CDR3: CASSEGTGDSYGYTF
DNA: TGTGCCAGCAGTGAAGGGACAGGGGACTCTTATGGCTACACCTTC
D: TRBD1
size: -
J: TRBJ1-2
length: 15
V: TRBV6-1

CDR3: CASRPGPGSGNTIYF
DNA: TGTGCCAGCAGGCCTGGGCCGGGGTCTGGAAACACCATATATTTT
D: -
size: -
J: TRBJ1-3
length: 15
V: TRBV6-1

CDR3: CASSLDTYTGELFF
DNA: TGCGCCAGCAGCTTGGACACCTACACCGGGGAGCTGTTTTTT
D: -
size: few
J: TRBJ2-2
length: 14
V: TRBV5-1

CDR3: CASSKLAGGFSYNEQFF
DNA: TGTGCCAGCAGCAAACTAGCGGGGGGATTCTCCTACAATGAGCAGTTCTTC
D: TRBD2
size: -
J: TRBJ2-1
length: 17
V: TRBV28

CDR3: CASSDPGHTEAFF
DNA: TGTGCCAGCAGTGATCCAGGCCATACTGAAGCTTTCTTT
D: -
size: -
J: TRBJ1-1
length: 13
V: TRBV25-1

CDR3: CASSLTGGRTEAFF
DNA: TGTGCCAGCAGCCTCACAGGGGGAAGGACTGAAGCTTTCTTT
D: TRBD1
size: -
J: TRBJ1-1
length: 14
V: TRBV7-8

CDR3: CASSPGDRGLGINQPQHF
DNA: TGTGCCAGCAGCCCGGGGGACAGGGGTTTGGGGATCAATCAGCCCCAGCATTTT
D: TRBD1
size: -
J: TRBJ1-5
length: 18
V: TRBV7-8

CDR3: CASSPTGNTEAFF
DNA: TGTGCCAGCTCACCGACAGGTAACACTGAAGCTTTCTTT
D: -
size: -
J: TRBJ1-1
length: 13
V: TRBV18

CDR3: CASSSVTYEQYF
DNA: TGTGCCAGCAGTTCCGTTACCTACGAGCAGTACTTC
D: -
size: -
J: TRBJ2-7
length: 12
V: TRBV28

CDR3: CASSLEGWDRLFETQYF
DNA: TGTGCCAGCAGCTTAGAGGGTTGGGACAGGTTGTTCGAGACCCAGTACTTC
D: TRBD1
size: -
J: TRBJ2-5
length: 17
V: TRBV11-2

CDR3: CASSLPGQGVEKLFF
DNA: TGTGCCAGCAGCTTACCGGGACAGGGGGTTGAAAAACTGTTTTTT
D: TRBD1
size: -
J: TRBJ1-4
length: 15
V: TRBV5-6

CDR3: CARSLRNPGTAQTENTEAFF
DNA: TGTGCCAGAAGCTTGCGGAATCCCGGGACAGCCCAAACCGAGAACACTGAAGCTTTCTTT
D: TRBD1
size: -
J: TRBJ1-1
length: 20
V: TRBV5-3

CDR3: CASSSPGTGSDTQYF
DNA: TGTGCCAGCAGCTCGCCCGGGACAGGGTCCGATACGCAGTATTTT
D: TRBD1
size: -
J: TRBJ2-3
length: 15
V: TRBV6-5

CDR3: CASSRSAGGPNEQFF
DNA: TGTGCCAGCAGCCGATCTGCTGGCGGGCCGAATGAGCAGTTCTTC
D: -
size: -
J: TRBJ2-1
length: 15
V: TRBV7-3

CDR3: CASSSPRDNQPQHF
DNA: TGTGCCAGCAGTTCCCCGAGGGACAATCAGCCCCAGCATTTT
D: -
size: -
J: TRBJ1-5
length: 14
V: TRBV6-1

CDR3: CASSRTSGGATTDTQYF
DNA: TGTGCCAGCAGCCGGACTAGCGGGGGGGCAACGACAGATACGCAGTATTTT
D: TRBD2
size: -
J: TRBJ2-3
length: 17
V: TRBV7-2

CDR3: CASGLTGTSSGNTIYF
DNA: TGTGCTAGTGGTCTGACAGGGACCAGCTCTGGAAACACCATATATTTT
D: TRBD1
size: few
J: TRBJ1-3
length: 16
V: TRBV12-5

CDR3: CASSPTGDLTDTQYF
DNA: TGTGCCAGCAGCCCGACAGGGGATCTCACAGATACGCAGTATTTT
D: TRBD1
size: -
J: TRBJ2-3
length: 15
V: TRBV4-2

CDR3: CASSPRLAPPDTQYF
DNA: TGTGCCAGCTCACCGCGACTAGCTCCCCCAGATACGCAGTATTTT
D: TRBD2
size: few
J: TRBJ2-3
length: 15
V: TRBV18

CDR3: CASSQDRARGGNTQYF
DNA: TGTGCCAGCAGCCAAGATAGGGCTAGAGGAGGAAATACGCAGTATTTT
D: -
size: -
J: TRBJ2-3
length: 16
V: TRBV4-2

CDR3: CASSIQTGNGYTF
DNA: TGTGCCAGTAGTATCCAGACAGGGAATGGCTACACCTTC
D: TRBD1
size: -
J: TRBJ1-2
length: 13
V: TRBV19

CDR3: CASSFGLAGKNIQYF
DNA: TGTGCCAGCAGTTTCGGACTAGCCGGTAAAAACATTCAGTACTTC
D: TRBD2
size: few
J: TRBJ2-4
length: 15
V: TRBV28

CDR3: CAGFRTGSNYGYTF
DNA: TGTGCCGGGTTTCGGACAGGGTCGAACTATGGCTACACCTTC
D: TRBD1
size: -
J: TRBJ1-2
length: 14
V: TRBV6-6

CDR3: CASRGGGANVLTF
DNA: TGTGCCAGCAGAGGAGGTGGGGCCAACGTCCTGACTTTC
D: -
size: -
J: TRBJ2-6
length: 13
V: TRBV7-9

CDR3: CASSLGSGNEQFF
DNA: TGTGCTAGCAGCTTAGGGTCGGGGAATGAGCAGTTCTTC
D: -
size: -
J: TRBJ2-1
length: 13
V: TRBV7-7

CDR3: CASSQGRAHSYNEQFF
DNA: TGTGCCAGCAGCCAGGGTCGCGCGCACTCCTACAATGAGCAGTTCTTC
D: -
size: -
J: TRBJ2-1
length: 16
V: TRBV28

CDR3: CASSFWDRTTYEQYF
DNA: TGTGCCAGCAGCTTCTGGGACAGGACGACCTACGAGCAGTACTTC
D: TRBD1
size: few
J: TRBJ2-7
length: 15
V: TRBV5-6

CDR3: CASSRKQGYYGYTF
DNA: TGTGCCAGCAGCAGAAAACAGGGATACTATGGCTACACCTTC
D: -
size: -
J: TRBJ1-2
length: 14
V: TRBV5-6

CDR3: CASSGEGRRGNYGYTF
DNA: TGTGCCAGCAGCGGCGAGGGCCGCCGAGGCAACTATGGCTACACCTTC
D: -
size: -
J: TRBJ1-2
length: 16
V: TRBV2

CDR3: CASRPGTGTDTQYF
DNA: TGTGCCAGCAGGCCCGGGACAGGCACAGATACGCAGTATTTT
D: TRBD1
size: -
J: TRBJ2-3
length: 14
V: TRBV6-1

CDR3: CASSIRDRVRQGYTF
DNA: TGTGCCAGCAGCATCCGGGACAGGGTGCGTCAAGGCTACACCTTC
D: TRBD1
size: -
J: TRBJ1-2
length: 15
V: TRBV5-6

CDR3: CASRRTGTDYGYTF
DNA: TGTGCCAGCAGACGGACAGGGACGGACTATGGCTACACCTTC
D: TRBD1
size: -
J: TRBJ1-2
length: 14
V: TRBV6-5

CDR3: CASRTSGEKLFF
DNA: TGTGCCAGCAGGACAAGCGGGGAAAAACTGTTTTTT
D: -
size: -
J: TRBJ1-4
length: 12
V: TRBV6-1

CDR3: CASSPRGTGENIQYF
DNA: TGTGCCAGCTCACCACGAGGGACAGGAGAGAACATTCAGTACTTC
D: TRBD1
size: -
J: TRBJ2-4
length: 15
V: TRBV18